These 7 T cell receptor beta chains originate from one sample sequenced in a study of vaccination effects on CD4 cells after COVID-19 (dated by TCRdb to 2022 to 2024). Antigen specificity for these receptors is unknown. The library relied on the immunoSEQ multiplex PCR assay. In its TCRdb copy, this immuneACCESS table keeps in-frame sequences only and misses some clones. Where compared with another copy, unresolved V genes explain less than half of these, and the others have no known cause. Recorded for this sample are fewer than 65,000 clones; about 79% of them occurred a single time. Clones ranked in the top ten supply about 3.5% of the sample. In the ViraFEST assay, PBMC were stimulated with viral peptide pools, and TCR sequencing was then used to find antigen-specific CD4+ T cell clonotypes based on their expansion. After about 10 days of culture, CD4+ T cells were isolated with the EasySep CD4+ T cell isolation kit. None of the healthy vaccine recipients had a prior SARS-CoV-2 infection, which was confirmed by nucleocapsid antibody tests that came back negative both before and after vaccination.

The sequenced sample was CD4+ T cells from PBMCs cultured with HCoV-OC43 spike peptides, obtained before COVID-19 vaccination. What this sample's cell subset or site label stands for: HCoV-OC43 spike overlapping peptide pool stimulation. These receptors came from a human donor who received a COVID-19 vaccine.

The chain has TRBV7-8 and TRBJ2-4; 7 bases are a match to TRBD1. V was pared by 5 bases and J by 1 base, with 8 bases of the junction left unmatched. Germline assignment: CDR1 SGHVS and CDR2 FQNEAQ. This CDR3 region has 16 residues. For the CDR3, the DNA is TGTGCCAGCAGCGTCCAGACAGGGTGGGCCAAAAACATTCAGTACTTC. Protein sequence: CASSVQTGWAKNIQYF.

This chain uses TRBV19 with TRBJ1-5; D is ambiguous. This CDR3 region has 18 residues. V was clipped by 2 bases and J by 0 bases, with 17 bases between them. CDR1 and CDR2 from the germline V gene are LNHDA and SQIVND (reference sequence). CDR3 loop: CASSIRSSSAHSNQPQHF. CDR3 coding DNA: TGTGCCAGTAGTATAAGGTCTTCGTCTGCTCATAGCAATCAGCCCCAGCATTTT.

The chain combines TRBV10-1 with TRBJ1-1; unclear D gene. CDR1 and CDR2 from the germline V gene are WNHNN and SYGVQD (reference sequence). Deletions cut 2 bases from V and 7 bases from J, with 11 bases between. This CDR3 spans 13 amino acids. CDR3 in amino acids: CASSEADRDEAFF. The CDR3 DNA reads as TGCGCCAGCAGTGAGGCGGACCGAGATGAAGCTTTCTTT.

This clone was picked up a small number of times. This sequence joins TRBV19 and TRBJ1-3; TRBD1 agrees at 10 bases. The CDR3 runs to 16 residues. Trimming removed 4 bases from V and 4 bases from J; junction bases left unmatched: 7. Germline V gene lookup returns CDR1 LNHDA and CDR2 SQIVND (reference sequence). The CDR3 DNA reads as TGTGCCAGTAGTAGACCCGGGACAGGGGAAGGAAACACCATATATTTT. Translating gives CASSRPGTGEGNTIYF.

This chain joins TRBV24-1 and TRBJ2-1; 10 bases align to TRBD2. The CDR3 is 16 amino acids. Germline trimming cut 2 bases from V and 4 bases from J; bases unmatched to any gene: 4. Germline CDR1 reads KGHDR; CDR2 reads SFDVKD. The CDR3 coding sequence is TGTGCCACCAGTGATTCTAGCGGGGGAGGTTACAATGAGCAGTTCTTC. Amino acids: CATSDSSGGGYNEQFF.

The chain links TRBV5-1 to TRBJ1-6, with D perhaps TRBD1 (5 bases). The CDR3 runs to 14 residues. Trimming stripped 3 bases from V and 14 bases from J, with 18 bases between. Germline-derived CDR1 and CDR2 are SGHRS and YFSETQ. CDR3 protein: CASSSGTKEETLHF. The CDR3 coding sequence is TGCGCCAGCAGCTCCGGGACTAAAGAAGAAACCCTCCACTTT.

The chain is built from TRBV4-2 and TRBJ1-2, with D perhaps matching TRBD1 (5 bases). Per the germline V gene, CDR1 is LGHNA and CDR2 is YNFKEQ. Deletions cut 1 base from V and 5 bases from J, with 11 bases between. The CDR3 has 14 residues. The CDR3 DNA reads as TGTGCCAGCAGCCAAGCGGGGGTTCGGTATGGCTACACCTTC. Translation: CASSQAGVRYGYTF.